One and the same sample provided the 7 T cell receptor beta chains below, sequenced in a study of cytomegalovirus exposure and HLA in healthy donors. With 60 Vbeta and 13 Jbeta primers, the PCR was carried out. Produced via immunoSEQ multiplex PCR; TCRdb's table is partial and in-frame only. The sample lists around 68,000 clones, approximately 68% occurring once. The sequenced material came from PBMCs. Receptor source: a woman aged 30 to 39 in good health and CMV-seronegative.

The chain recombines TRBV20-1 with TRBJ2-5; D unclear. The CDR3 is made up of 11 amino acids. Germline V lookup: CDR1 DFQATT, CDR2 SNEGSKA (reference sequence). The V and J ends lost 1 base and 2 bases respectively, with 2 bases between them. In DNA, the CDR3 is TGCAGTGCTAGAGCACAAGAGACCCAGTACTTC. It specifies CSARAQETQYF.

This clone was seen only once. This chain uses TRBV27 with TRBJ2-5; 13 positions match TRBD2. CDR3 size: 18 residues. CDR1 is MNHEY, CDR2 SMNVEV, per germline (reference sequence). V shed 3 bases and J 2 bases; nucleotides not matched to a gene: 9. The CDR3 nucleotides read TGTGCCAGCAGTTTTTCTCGATTGGGACTAGCGGGGCAAGAGACCCAGTACTTC. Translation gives CASSFSRLGLAGQETQYF.

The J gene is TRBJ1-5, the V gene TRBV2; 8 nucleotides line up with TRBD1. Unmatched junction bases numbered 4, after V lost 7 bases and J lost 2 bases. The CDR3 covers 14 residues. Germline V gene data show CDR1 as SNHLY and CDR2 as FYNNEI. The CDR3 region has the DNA TGTGCCAGCAATCCGACAGGGGGCAATCAGCCCCAGCATTTT. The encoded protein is CASNPTGGNQPQHF.

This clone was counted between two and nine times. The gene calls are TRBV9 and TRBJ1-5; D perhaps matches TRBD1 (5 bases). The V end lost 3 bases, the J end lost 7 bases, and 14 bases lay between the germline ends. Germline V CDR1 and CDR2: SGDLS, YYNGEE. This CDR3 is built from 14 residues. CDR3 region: CASSGRGFGQPQHF. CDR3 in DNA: TGTGCCAGCAGCGGTCGGGGGTTCGGGCAGCCCCAGCATTTT.

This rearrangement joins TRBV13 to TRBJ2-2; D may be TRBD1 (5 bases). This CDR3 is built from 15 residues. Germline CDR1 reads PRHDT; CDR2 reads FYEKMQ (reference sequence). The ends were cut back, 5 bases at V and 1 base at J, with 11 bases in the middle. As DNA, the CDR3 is TGTGCCAGCAGCACCCGAACAGGGAACACCGGGGAGCTGTTTTTT. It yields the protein CASSTRTGNTGELFF.

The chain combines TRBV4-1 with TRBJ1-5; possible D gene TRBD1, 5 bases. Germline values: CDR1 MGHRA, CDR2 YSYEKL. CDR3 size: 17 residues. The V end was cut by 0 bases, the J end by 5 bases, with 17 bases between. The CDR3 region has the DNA TGCGCCAGCAGCCAAGATAGCCCGGCCAGGGTGGATCAGCCCCAGCATTTT. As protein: CASSQDSPARVDQPQHF.

CDR3 bases: TGTGCCAGCAGCTTAAATCTAGGGACAGGGCACTATGGCTACACCTTC. Translating gives CASSLNLGTGHYGYTF. The V gene is TRBV7-9, the J gene TRBJ1-2; 9 bases fit TRBD1. Trimming at V came to 2 bases and at J to 3 bases, leaving 7 bases not matched to a gene. This CDR3 comprises 16 residues. In germline, CDR1 is SEHNR, CDR2 FQNEAQ (reference sequence).